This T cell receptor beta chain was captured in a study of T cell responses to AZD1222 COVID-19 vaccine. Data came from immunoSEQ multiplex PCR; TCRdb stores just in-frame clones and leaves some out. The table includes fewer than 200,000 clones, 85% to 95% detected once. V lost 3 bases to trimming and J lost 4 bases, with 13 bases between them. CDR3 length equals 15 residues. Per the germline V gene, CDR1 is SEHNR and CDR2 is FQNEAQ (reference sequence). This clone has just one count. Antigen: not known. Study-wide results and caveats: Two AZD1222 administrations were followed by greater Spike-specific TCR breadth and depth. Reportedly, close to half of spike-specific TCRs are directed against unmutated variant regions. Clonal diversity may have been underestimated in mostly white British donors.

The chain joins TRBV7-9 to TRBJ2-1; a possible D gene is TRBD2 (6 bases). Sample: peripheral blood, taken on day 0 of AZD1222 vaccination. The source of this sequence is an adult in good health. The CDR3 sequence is CASSLREDLYNEQFF. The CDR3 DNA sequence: TGTGCCAGCAGCTTGAGGGAGGACCTTTACAATGAGCAGTTCTTC.